These 3 T cell receptor beta chains were all obtained from the same sample, sequenced in a study of graft-versus-host responses after intestinal transplantation. Sequenced by immunoSEQ multiplex PCR; TCRdb stores in-frame clones only, minus some. The sample lists under 25,000 clones; roughly nine tenths were seen once. The material sequenced was PBMCs, taken 220 to 240 days after intestinal transplant. These receptors were collected from a human patient who received an intestinal transplant, so some T cells may come from the graft donor.

J is TRBJ2-7 and V is TRBV7-2, with 15 positions matching TRBD2. Trimming at V came to 4 bases and at J to 3 bases, leaving 4 bases not matched to a gene. Germline V CDR1 and CDR2: SGHTA, FQGNSA. The CDR3 has 16 residues. CDR3 in DNA: TGTGCCAGCAGCTCCCGGACTAGCGGGGGGGTCTACGAGCAGTACTTC. Amino acids: CASSSRTSGGVYEQYF.

The chain has TRBV5-4 and TRBJ2-1, with no clear D. Trimming stripped 0 bases from V and 13 bases from J, with 11 bases between. CDR3 length equals 12 residues. Germline V CDR1 and CDR2: SGHNT, YYREEE (reference sequence). CDR3: CASSLGSEFQFF. CDR3 nucleotide sequence: TGTGCCAGCAGCTTGGGATCGGAATTCCAGTTCTTC.

The chain couples TRBV5-1 to TRBJ2-1; 9 bases line up with TRBD2. Germline CDR1 is SGHRS and CDR2 is YFSETQ. The CDR3 has 15 amino acids. With V trimmed by 4 bases and J by 6 bases, 8 bases remained unmatched. CDR3 nucleotides: TGCGCCAGCAGCGGGGGACTAGCAGTCCCCAATGAGCAGTTCTTC. It translates to CASSGGLAVPNEQFF.